This note documents a single TCR beta chain sequence. Per germline, CDR1 GTSNPN and CDR2 SVGIG (reference sequence). There are 14 residues in the CDR3. The ends lost 0 bases at V and 4 bases at J; junction bases unmatched: 5. Assay used: immunoSEQ multiplex PCR; TCRdb lists only in-frame clones, some missing. The data hold under 2.5 million clones, with roughly 90% observed a single time. This sample was taken from a study of shared clonotypes between healthy human individuals. This sequence originates from a man between 18 and 35 years old in good health. Some clones in this sample may be carry-over from other donors' samples. The chain joins TRBV30 to TRBJ1-2, with 7 bases aligning to TRBD1. Specimen: naive CD4+ T cells from PBMCs. The subset is: CD45RA+ positively selected. This CDR3 reads CAWSVLAGGYGYTF. Written as DNA, the CDR3 is TGTGCCTGGAGTGTACTAGCAGGGGGCTATGGCTACACCTTC.